A single TCR beta chain is shown here with its context. This entry belongs to a study of control samples from healthy donors and cancer patients. Profiling relied on immunoSEQ multiplex PCR, and the TCRdb table lists in-frame clones only, not all of them. The sample lists 84,000 or so clones, 75% to 85% occurring once. This CDR3 is 15 amino acids long. The germline V gene has CDR1 SGHAT and CDR2 FQNNGV. V lost 2 bases and J lost 0; bases outside the gene matches: 2. This clonotype was obtained from a man aged 55 to 70 with head and neck cancer. The chain is built from TRBV11-2 and TRBJ2-7; 9 bases agree with TRBD2. The sequencing sample was made of PBMCs. The CDR3 DNA follows: TGTGCCAGCAGCTTAACTAGCGGGCCCTCCTACGAGCAGTACTTC. Translating it yields CASSLTSGPSYEQYF.